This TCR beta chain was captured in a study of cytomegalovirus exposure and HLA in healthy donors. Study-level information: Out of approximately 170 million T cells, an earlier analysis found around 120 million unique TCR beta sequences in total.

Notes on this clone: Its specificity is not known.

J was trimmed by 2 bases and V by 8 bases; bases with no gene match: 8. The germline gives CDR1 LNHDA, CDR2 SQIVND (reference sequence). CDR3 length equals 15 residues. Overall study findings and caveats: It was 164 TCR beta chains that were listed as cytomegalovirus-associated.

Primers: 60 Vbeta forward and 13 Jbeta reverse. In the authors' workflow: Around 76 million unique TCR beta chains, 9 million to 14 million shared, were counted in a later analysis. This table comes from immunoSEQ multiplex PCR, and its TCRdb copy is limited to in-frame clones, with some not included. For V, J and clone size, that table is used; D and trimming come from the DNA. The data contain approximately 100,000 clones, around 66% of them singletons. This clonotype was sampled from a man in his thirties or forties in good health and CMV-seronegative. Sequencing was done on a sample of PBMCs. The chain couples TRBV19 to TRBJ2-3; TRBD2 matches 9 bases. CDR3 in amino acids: CASGRRGGSTDTQYF. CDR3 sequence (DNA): TGTGCCAGTGGTCGGCGGGGGGGATCCACAGATACGCAGTATTTT. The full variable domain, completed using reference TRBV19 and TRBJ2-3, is DGGITQSPKYLFRKEGQNVTLSCEQNLNHDAMYWYRQDPGQGLRLIYYSQIVNDFQKGDIAEGYSVSREKKESFPLTVTSAQKNPTAFYLCASGRRGGSTDTQYFGPGTRLTVL.